The clone carrying this T cell receptor (beta chain) was recorded many times. The sample belongs to a study of T-cell reconstitution after alpha-beta-depleted transplantation in children. The CDR3 extends over 15 amino acids. Germline V gene sequence: CDR1 MDHEN, CDR2 SYDVKM. Trimming stripped 3 bases from V and 6 bases from J, with 15 bases between. The TCRbeta library incorporated unique molecular identifiers. Each CDR3 protein gets one entry after TCRdb re-called the PCR reads with MiXCR. The table includes more than 200,000 distinct CDR3 sequences, about 8.8% detected once. This specimen was PBMCs from the stem cell graft donor, taken from the stem cell graft. This TCR derives from a human donor who donated a stem cell graft to a child with SCID. The J gene is TRBJ2-1, the V gene TRBV28; D perhaps matches TRBD1 (6 bases). CDR3 sequence reads: CASSFRGGPLNEQFF. The CDR3 nucleotides are TGTGCCAGCAGTTTCCGTGGGGGCCCCCTCAATGAGCAGTTCTTC.